This TCR beta chain was sequenced in a study of CXCR3-negative and CXCR3-positive naive CD8 T cells. Study outcomes and limitations: Comparably high diversity marked both naive subsets, whereas memory CD8+ cells had much lower diversity. CXCR3-positive naive cells had TRB CDR3s that were more hydrophobic than CXCR3-negative naive cells had.

Per CD8+ T cell subset, triplicate sorts of 300,000 or so cells each were done. The libraries of TRB cDNA were prepared using 5' RACE with UMI labels. No DNA is given; TCRdb re-called the 5' RACE reads and lists each CDR3 protein once. The sample has roughly 130,000 distinct CDR3 sequences, and its top ten clones hold about 0.62%. Worth noting for this clonotype: Antigen: not known.

The receptor comes from a human donor in good health. Some clones in this sample may be carry-over from other donors' samples. Sequencing was done on a sample of naive CXCR3+ CD8+ T cells from blood. Documented subset: CD45RO-CCR7+CD27+CD95- naive CD8+ T cells expressing CXCR3 (TNR3+).

CDR3 loop: CASSLGQGIYEQYF. This chain joins TRBV5-1 and TRBJ2-7; TCRdb proposes TRBD2, but this gene call is untestable without DNA. The CDR3 is made up of 14 amino acids. Germline CDR1 reads SGHRS; CDR2 reads YFSETQ.